These 17 T cell receptor beta chains were all obtained from the same sample, sequenced in a study of shared clonotypes between healthy human individuals. Profiling relied on immunoSEQ multiplex PCR, and the TCRdb table lists in-frame clones only, not all of them. The table has approximately 2,000,000 clones, just under 95% seen once; the top ten hold about 1.7%. The naive CD8 subset, CD45RO-negative cells positively selected for CCR7, excluded terminally differentiated effector memory CD45RA+ cells. Sequencing was carried out using naive CD8+ T cells from PBMCs. These receptor sequences come from a man between 18 and 35 years old in good health. Some clones in this sample may be carry-over from other donors' samples.

The V call is TRBV7-6, the J call TRBJ2-7; unclear D gene. The CDR3 sequence is 13 residues long. Germline V gives CDR1 SGHVS, CDR2 FNYEAQ. Trimming removed 5 bases at V and 0 bases at J, with 8 bases between. The CDR3 DNA sequence: TGTGCCAGCAGCCTTCGGGTCTCCTACGAGCAGTACTTC. This gives the protein CASSLRVSYEQYF.

This clone has just one count. The J gene is TRBJ1-5, the V gene TRBV7-9; D not certain. This CDR3 spans 14 amino acids. Germline CDR1 reads SEHNR; CDR2 reads FQNEAQ (reference sequence). The V end was cut by 3 bases, the J end by 2 bases, with 8 bases between. This chain's CDR3 is CASSFAAGNQPQHF. DNA for the CDR3: TGTGCCAGCAGCTTCGCCGCGGGCAATCAGCCCCAGCATTTT.

The CDR3 DNA sequence: TGTGCCAGCAGCTCCTGGGTGAATAATGAGCAGTTCTTC. Translation gives CASSSWVNNEQFF. This chain connects TRBV7-2 to TRBJ2-1; no clear D. CDR3 size: 13 residues. Trimming removed 4 bases from V and 7 bases from J, with 11 bases in between. Germline CDR1 and CDR2: SGHTA and FQGNSA. The whole variable domain, filled in from reference TRBV7-2 and TRBJ2-1, reads GAGVSQSPSNKVTEKGKDVELRCDPISGHTALYWYRQSLGQGLEFLIYFQGNSAPDKSGLPSDRFSAERTGGSVSTLTIQRTQQEDSAVYLCASSSWVNNEQFFGPGTRLTVL.

This chain uses TRBV7-9 with TRBJ1-4, with 9 bases identical to TRBD1. The CDR3 is made up of 15 amino acids. Germline trimming cut 5 bases from V and 3 bases from J; bases unmatched to any gene: 4. The germline CDR1 and CDR2 sequences are SEHNR and FQNEAQ (reference sequence). The CDR3 region has the DNA TGTGCCAGCAGCCCAACAGGGGGCGCTAATGAAAAACTGTTTTTT. It yields the protein CASSPTGGANEKLFF.

V usage is TRBV9 and J usage is TRBJ2-7; D remains ambiguous. This CDR3 has 13 amino acids. Trimming removed 3 bases at V and 6 bases at J, with 13 bases between. Looked up from germline, CDR1 is SGDLS and CDR2 is YYNGEE. DNA for the CDR3: TGTGCCAGCAGCGCCAAGAAAGGGTCCGAGCAGTACTTC. Translated, it gives CASSAKKGSEQYF.

This chain links TRBV19 with TRBJ2-1; possibly TRBD1 or TRBD2 for D (5 bases each). The CDR3 is 16 amino acids. Germline lookup yields CDR1 LNHDA and CDR2 SQIVND (reference sequence). V lost 0 bases to trimming and J lost 2 bases, with 11 bases between them. The CDR3 protein is CASSIDLGTAYNEQFF. DNA of the CDR3: TGTGCCAGTAGTATAGATCTAGGGACGGCCTACAATGAGCAGTTCTTC.

Comments on this clone: In the same sample, other DNA sequences code for this CDR3. The chain recombines TRBV5-1 with TRBJ1-1, with D perhaps TRBD1 (5 bases). V gave up 4 bases and J gave up 6 bases, with 13 bases separating them. CDR1 and CDR2 (germline): SGHRS, YFSETQ. This CDR3 region has 13 residues. CDR3 DNA: TGCGCCAGCAGCCTTGGTGGGGCCGCTGAAGCTTTCTTT. Encoded protein: CASSLGGAAEAFF.

The chain couples TRBV9 to TRBJ1-1; possibly TRBD1 for D (5 bases). V was cut by 3 bases and J by 1 base, with 13 bases left in between. The germline CDR1 and CDR2 sequences are SGDLS and YYNGEE. The CDR3 has 15 amino acids. The DNA of the CDR3 is TGTGCCAGCAGCGCCTCGGGGCGGTCGAACACTGAAGCTTTCTTT. This encodes CASSASGRSNTEAFF.

The chain employs TRBV27 and TRBJ1-5, with 7 nucleotides matching TRBD1. V shed 6 bases, J shed 4 bases, and the junction held 6 bases outside the gene matches. Germline V gives CDR1 MNHEY, CDR2 SMNVEV (reference sequence). The CDR3 covers 14 residues. CDR3 region: CASSLGQRNQPQHF. The CDR3 nucleotides are TGTGCCAGCAGCTTGGGACAGCGGAATCAGCCCCAGCATTTT.

The chain combines TRBV7-9 with TRBJ1-1, with TRBD1 as a possible D gene (5 bases). From germline, CDR1 is SEHNR and CDR2 FQNEAQ (reference sequence). Between the trimmed V and J ends, which lost 3 bases and 1 base, there was a span of 15 bases. This CDR3 has 16 residues. The CDR3 DNA reads as TGTGCCAGCAGCTTTCTACCCGGGACTGCGAACACTGAAGCTTTCTTT. Its translation: CASSFLPGTANTEAFF.

V gene TRBV5-1 combines with J gene TRBJ2-2, with 7 bases fitting TRBD1. V lost 7 bases, J lost 3 bases, and 3 bases stayed unmatched. The CDR3 loop spans 13 amino acids. Germline values: CDR1 SGHRS, CDR2 YFSETQ. CDR3 nucleotides: TGCGCCAGCGTTGGGACAGACACCGGGGAGCTGTTTTTT. This gives the protein CASVGTDTGELFF.

This rearrangement joins TRBV28 to TRBJ1-4, with TRBD1 identical over 8 bases. The CDR3 sequence is 15 residues long. Germline lookup yields CDR1 MDHEN and CDR2 SYDVKM. With V trimmed by 6 bases and J by 8 bases, 11 bases remained unmatched. The CDR3 DNA is TGTGCCAGCAGGTCTCTCCGGGACAGGCCCGAAAAACTGTTTTTT. Translated: CASRSLRDRPEKLFF.

V and J are TRBV6-1 and TRBJ1-4; D is undetermined. Between the trimmed V and J ends, which lost 3 bases and 7 bases, there was a span of 12 bases. CDR1 MNHNS and CDR2 SASEGT come from the germline V gene. This CDR3 has 14 amino acids. Here the CDR3 reads CASSEGLRSEKLFF. CDR3 bases: TGTGCCAGCAGTGAGGGCCTACGGAGTGAAAAACTGTTTTTT.

The chain employs TRBV10-1 and TRBJ2-7, with D hard to call. The CDR3 runs 10 residues. Germline V gene data show CDR1 as WNHNN and CDR2 as SYGVQD (reference sequence). Trimming left V 8 bases short and J 3 bases short, with 5 bases between. The CDR3 protein is CASGNYEQYF. The DNA for the CDR3 is TGCGCCAGCGGGAACTACGAGCAGTACTTC.

V gene TRBV27 combines with J gene TRBJ2-7; 7 bases map to TRBD2. CDR1 and CDR2 from the germline V gene are MNHEY and SMNVEV (reference sequence). The CDR3 has 15 residues. V trimming: 5 bases; J trimming: 3 bases; junction bases outside the gene matches: 10. DNA for the CDR3: TGTGCCAGCAGTGGCGGATCTAGCGGATACTACGAGCAGTACTTC. As protein: CASSGGSSGYYEQYF.

This clone has just a few counts. This chain joins TRBV19 and TRBJ1-1; 7 bases align to TRBD1. Looked up from germline, CDR1 is LNHDA and CDR2 is SQIVND (reference sequence). V was pared by 9 bases and J by 3 bases, with 4 bases of the junction left unmatched. The CDR3 is 12 amino acids. The chain's CDR3 is CASGDRDTEAFF. In nucleotides, the CDR3 is TGTGCCAGCGGAGACAGGGACACTGAAGCTTTCTTT.

The chain links TRBV19 to TRBJ1-5, with unresolved D. Trimming took off 5 bases at V and 0 bases at J, with 5 bases between the two ends. The germline V gene encodes CDR1 LNHDA and CDR2 SQIVND (reference sequence). The CDR3 is 13 amino acids. The CDR3 loop reads CASSPVSNQPQHF. Here the CDR3 DNA reads TGTGCCAGTAGTCCGGTTAGCAATCAGCCCCAGCATTTT.